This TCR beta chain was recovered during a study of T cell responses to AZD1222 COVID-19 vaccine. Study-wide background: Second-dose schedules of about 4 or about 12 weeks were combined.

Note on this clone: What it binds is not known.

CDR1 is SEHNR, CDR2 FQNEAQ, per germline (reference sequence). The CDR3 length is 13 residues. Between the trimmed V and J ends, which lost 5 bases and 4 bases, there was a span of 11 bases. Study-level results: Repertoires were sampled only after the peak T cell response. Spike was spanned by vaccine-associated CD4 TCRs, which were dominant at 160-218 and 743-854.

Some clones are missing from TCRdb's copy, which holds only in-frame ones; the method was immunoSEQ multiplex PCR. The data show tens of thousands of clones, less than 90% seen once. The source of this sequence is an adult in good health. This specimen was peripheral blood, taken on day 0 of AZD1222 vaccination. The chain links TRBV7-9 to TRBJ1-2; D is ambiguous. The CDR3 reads CASSHEHTYGYTF. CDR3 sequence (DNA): TGTGCCAGCAGCCACGAACACACCTATGGCTACACCTTC.